Listed below are T cell receptor beta chains from one sample, sequenced in a study of blood T cell repertoires in COVID-19. This table comes from immunoSEQ multiplex PCR, and its TCRdb copy is limited to in-frame clones, with some not included. The repertoire consists of hundreds of thousands of clones, with about 83% occurring once and the leading ten covering around 2%. Sequencing was done on a sample of PBMCs or T cells enriched from blood (not recorded which). The receptors stem from a woman aged 45 to 65 who had recovered from COVID-19. The CDR3 runs from the conserved cysteine through the conserved F or W. A D gene is named only where the DNA matches it firmly. Size values are once, few and many counts, or a class for expanded clones, and some rows have none.

V: TRBV10-1
J: TRBJ2-7
D: TRBD2
size: once
CDR3: CASTGGRRTYEQYF
DNA: TGCGCCAGCACGGGAGGGAGGAGGACCTACGAGCAGTACTTC

V: TRBV9
J: TRBJ2-5
D: TRBD2
size: -
CDR3: CASSVGLAGAETQYF
DNA: TGTGCCAGCAGCGTAGGGCTAGCGGGGGCTGAGACCCAGTACTTC

V: TRBV7-9
J: TRBJ1-5
D: TRBD1
size: once
CDR3: CASSSGQALRPQHF
DNA: TGTGCCAGCAGCTCGGGACAGGCTCTGAGGCCCCAGCATTTT

V: TRBV18
J: TRBJ2-5
D: TRBD1
size: -
CDR3: CASSATQGAGETQYF
DNA: TGTGCCAGCTCAGCTACACAGGGGGCAGGAGAGACCCAGTACTTC

V: TRBV12-3/TRBV12-4
J: TRBJ2-7
D: TRBD2
size: -
CDR3: CASNSGGYEQYF
DNA: TGTGCCAGCAACAGCGGGGGATACGAGCAGTACTTC

V: TRBV14
J: TRBJ1-2
D: -
size: -
CDR3: CASSQDRNYGYTF
DNA: TGTGCCAGCAGCCAAGACAGAAACTATGGCTACACCTTC

V: TRBV27
J: TRBJ1-5
D: -
size: -
CDR3: CASSSAPRGNQHF
DNA: TGTGCCAGCAGTTCCGCCCCCCGGGGGAATCAGCATTTT

V: TRBV25-1
J: TRBJ1-1
D: -
size: -
CDR3: CASRRGGYTEAFF
DNA: TGTGCCAGCAGGCGCGGGGGATACACTGAAGCTTTCTTT

V: TRBV7-8
J: TRBJ2-1
D: TRBD2
size: -
CDR3: CASSLGLAGVGEQFF
DNA: TGTGCCAGCAGCCTGGGACTAGCGGGAGTTGGTGAGCAGTTCTTC

V: TRBV4-2
J: TRBJ2-3
D: TRBD1
size: -
CDR3: CASSPRDRGVDTQYF
DNA: TGTGCCAGCAGCCCGCGGGACAGGGGTGTGGATACGCAGTATTTT

V: TRBV5-8
J: TRBJ2-5
D: -
size: -
CDR3: CASSRNQETQYF
DNA: TGTGCCAGCTCGAGAAACCAAGAGACCCAGTACTTC

V: TRBV4-1
J: TRBJ1-4
D: -
size: few
CDR3: CASSLSLGQGGEKLFF
DNA: TGCGCCAGCAGCCTTTCCTTAGGCCAGGGTGGCGAAAAACTGTTTTTT

V: TRBV7-3
J: TRBJ2-1
D: TRBD2
size: -
CDR3: CASSSGLNYNEQFF
DNA: TGTGCCAGCAGCTCGGGACTAAACTACAATGAGCAGTTCTTC